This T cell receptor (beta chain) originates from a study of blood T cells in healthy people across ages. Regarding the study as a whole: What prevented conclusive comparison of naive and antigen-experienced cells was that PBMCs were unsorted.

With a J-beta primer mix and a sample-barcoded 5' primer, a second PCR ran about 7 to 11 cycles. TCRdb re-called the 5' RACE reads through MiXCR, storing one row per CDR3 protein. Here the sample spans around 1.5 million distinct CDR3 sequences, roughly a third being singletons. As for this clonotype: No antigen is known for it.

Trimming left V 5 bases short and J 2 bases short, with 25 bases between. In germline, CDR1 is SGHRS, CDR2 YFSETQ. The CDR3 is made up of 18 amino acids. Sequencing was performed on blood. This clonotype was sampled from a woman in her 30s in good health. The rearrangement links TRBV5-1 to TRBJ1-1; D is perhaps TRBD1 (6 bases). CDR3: CASSVASGVAMGNTEAFF. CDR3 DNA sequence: TGCGCCAGCAGTGTGGCCTCAGGGGTTGCGATGGGAAACACTGAAGCTTTCTTT. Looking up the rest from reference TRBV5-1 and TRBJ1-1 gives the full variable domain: KAGVTQTPRYLIKTRGQQVTLSCSPISGHRSVSWYQQTPGQGLQFLFEYFSETQRNKGNFPGRFSGRQFSNSRSEMNVSTLELGDSALYLCASSVASGVAMGNTEAFFGQGTRLTVV.